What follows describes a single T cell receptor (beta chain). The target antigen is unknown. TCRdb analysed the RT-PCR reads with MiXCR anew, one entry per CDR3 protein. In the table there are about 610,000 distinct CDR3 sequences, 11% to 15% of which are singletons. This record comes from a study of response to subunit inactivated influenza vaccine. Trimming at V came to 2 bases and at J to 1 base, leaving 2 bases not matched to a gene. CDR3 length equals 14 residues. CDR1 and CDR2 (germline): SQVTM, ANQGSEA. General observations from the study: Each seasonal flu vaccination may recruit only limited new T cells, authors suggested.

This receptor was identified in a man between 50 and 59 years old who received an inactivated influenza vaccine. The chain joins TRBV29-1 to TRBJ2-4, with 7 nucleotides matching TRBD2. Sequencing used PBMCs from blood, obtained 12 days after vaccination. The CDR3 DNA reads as TGCAGCGTTGAATGGGGGGGGGCCAAAAACATTCAGTACTTC. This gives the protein CSVEWGGAKNIQYF.